This T cell receptor beta chain stems from a study of regulatory T cells in long-lasting Graves disease. As for the study in general: Persistent Graves' disease required over 5 years of antithyroid drugs and positive TSH receptor antibodies. Overall study findings and caveats: When disease was persistent, TRBV28, TRBJ1-2 and TRBJ2-5 were the favored segments.

The authors built TCR beta libraries using iRepertoire HTBI primers and Arm-PCR of CDR3 regions. TCRdb fed the multiplex PCR reads into MiXCR, producing one record per CDR3 protein. The sample yields about 660,000 distinct CDR3 sequences, approximately 29% seen once. The CDR3 is made up of 17 amino acids. Germline CDR1 and CDR2: LNHDA and SQIVND (reference sequence). V gave up 0 bases and J gave up 4 bases, with 17 bases separating them. The time point here: persistent/refractory GD, antithyroid drugs over 5 years with positive TRAb. PBMC RNA served as the TCR library source. Concerning this clonotype: The antigen remains undetermined.

The receptor's source is a female donor with Graves disease. V gene TRBV19 combines with J gene TRBJ2-3; D possibly corresponds to TRBD1 (5 bases). The specimen was peripheral blood mononuclear cells (PBMCs), collected when the disease was refractory, from a patient treated with antithyroid drugs. The CDR3 DNA reads TGTGCCAGTAGTATAGATTGGATGGACATTGGGGCAGATACGCAGTATTTT. Its protein product is CASSIDWMDIGADTQYF.